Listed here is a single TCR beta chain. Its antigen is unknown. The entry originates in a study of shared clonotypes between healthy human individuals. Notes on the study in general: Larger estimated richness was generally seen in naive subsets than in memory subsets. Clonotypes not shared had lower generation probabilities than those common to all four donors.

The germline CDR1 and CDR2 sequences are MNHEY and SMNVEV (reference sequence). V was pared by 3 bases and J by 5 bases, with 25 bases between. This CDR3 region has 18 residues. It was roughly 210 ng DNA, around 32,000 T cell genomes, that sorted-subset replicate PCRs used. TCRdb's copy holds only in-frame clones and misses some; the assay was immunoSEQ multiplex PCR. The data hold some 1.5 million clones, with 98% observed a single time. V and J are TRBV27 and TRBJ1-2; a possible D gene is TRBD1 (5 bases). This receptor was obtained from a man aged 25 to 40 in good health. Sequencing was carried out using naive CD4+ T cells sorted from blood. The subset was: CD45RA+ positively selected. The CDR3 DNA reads TGTGCCAGCAGTTTCGAGAGCCCGGGACGGCGGCTTTTGTATGGCTACACCTTC. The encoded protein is CASSFESPGRRLLYGYTF.